This TCR beta chain is drawn from a study of blood T cell repertoires in COVID-19. In the original processing: Quantification of nucleated cells was approximated via reference gene primer amplification. Method: immunoSEQ multiplex PCR; TCRdb's copy keeps in-frame clones and lacks some. The DNA gave D and trimming, while V, J and clone size come from that table. The top ten hold about 1% of the sample, which has about 310,000 clones, nearly 90% seen once. The Seattle site enrolled patients during active infection and followed them longitudinally. Per germline, CDR1 KGHDR and CDR2 SFDVKD. CDR3 length equals 19 residues. After removal of 2 bases from V and 5 bases from J, the junction contained 11 bases not matched to a gene.

The chain recombines TRBV24-1 with TRBJ2-7, with 16 bases that match TRBD2. The TCR originated in a woman between 40 and 50 years old with COVID-19, enrolled during active disease. Input material: peripheral blood. For the CDR3, the DNA is TGTGCCACCAGTGATTCCCAGCCGGGACTAGCGGGGGGGTTGGACGAGCAGTACTTC. This encodes CATSDSQPGLAGGLDEQYF.